This TCR beta chain was captured by sequencing in a study of blood T cells in healthy people across ages. Findings and caveats of the study: Conclusively comparing naive with antigen-experienced cells was impossible with unsorted PBMCs.

A word on this clonotype: Antigen: not known.

For the second PCR, which ran for about 6 to 11 cycles, a sample-barcoded 5' primer and a J-beta primer mix were used. A single record per CDR3 protein comes from TCRdb applying MiXCR to the 5' RACE reads. The sample has 1.2 million to 1.5 million distinct CDR3 sequences, approximately 59% seen once; the top ten hold 5.5% to 8%. The TCR comes from a man between 18 and 35 years old in good health. The sequencing input was blood.

Written as DNA, the CDR3 is TGCAGTGCTACCGGGGCCTTCTACGAGCAGTACTTC. Translated, it gives CSATGAFYEQYF. The rearrangement uses TRBV29-1 and TRBJ2-7, with D possibly being TRBD1 or TRBD2 (5 bases each). Germline CDR1 SQVTM, CDR2 ANQGSEA. CDR3 size: 12 residues.